This T cell receptor (beta chain) was found in a study of CD8 T cell repertoires and HIV-1 epitope variants. At the level of the study: T cells were stimulated with Twenty-five Gag and Nef peptides separately. Control wells had CMV/EBV/flu peptides, negative Ebola AY9, or no peptide. Study results and caveats: Eight or nine antigen-specific TCR beta clonotypes were found; roughly 6 seemed cross-reactive to variants.

As for this clone: The antigen remains undetermined.

The method was immunoSEQ multiplex PCR; TCRdb's version includes in-frame clones alone and lacks a portion of them. The sample consists of approximately 5,000 clones, about 70% of them appearing once. The CDR3 is made up of 13 amino acids. The ends were cut back, 0 bases at V and 3 bases at J, with 6 bases in the middle. CDR1 is SGHKS, CDR2 YYEKEE, per germline (reference sequence). This rearrangement joins TRBV5-5 to TRBJ1-1; D unclear. The sequenced sample consisted of cultured CD8+ T cells derived from PBMCs. The clonotype comes from a male donor with HIV. As DNA, the CDR3 is TGTGCCAGCAGCTTGGCCAGCGACACTGAAGCTTTCTTT. As protein: CASSLASDTEAFF.